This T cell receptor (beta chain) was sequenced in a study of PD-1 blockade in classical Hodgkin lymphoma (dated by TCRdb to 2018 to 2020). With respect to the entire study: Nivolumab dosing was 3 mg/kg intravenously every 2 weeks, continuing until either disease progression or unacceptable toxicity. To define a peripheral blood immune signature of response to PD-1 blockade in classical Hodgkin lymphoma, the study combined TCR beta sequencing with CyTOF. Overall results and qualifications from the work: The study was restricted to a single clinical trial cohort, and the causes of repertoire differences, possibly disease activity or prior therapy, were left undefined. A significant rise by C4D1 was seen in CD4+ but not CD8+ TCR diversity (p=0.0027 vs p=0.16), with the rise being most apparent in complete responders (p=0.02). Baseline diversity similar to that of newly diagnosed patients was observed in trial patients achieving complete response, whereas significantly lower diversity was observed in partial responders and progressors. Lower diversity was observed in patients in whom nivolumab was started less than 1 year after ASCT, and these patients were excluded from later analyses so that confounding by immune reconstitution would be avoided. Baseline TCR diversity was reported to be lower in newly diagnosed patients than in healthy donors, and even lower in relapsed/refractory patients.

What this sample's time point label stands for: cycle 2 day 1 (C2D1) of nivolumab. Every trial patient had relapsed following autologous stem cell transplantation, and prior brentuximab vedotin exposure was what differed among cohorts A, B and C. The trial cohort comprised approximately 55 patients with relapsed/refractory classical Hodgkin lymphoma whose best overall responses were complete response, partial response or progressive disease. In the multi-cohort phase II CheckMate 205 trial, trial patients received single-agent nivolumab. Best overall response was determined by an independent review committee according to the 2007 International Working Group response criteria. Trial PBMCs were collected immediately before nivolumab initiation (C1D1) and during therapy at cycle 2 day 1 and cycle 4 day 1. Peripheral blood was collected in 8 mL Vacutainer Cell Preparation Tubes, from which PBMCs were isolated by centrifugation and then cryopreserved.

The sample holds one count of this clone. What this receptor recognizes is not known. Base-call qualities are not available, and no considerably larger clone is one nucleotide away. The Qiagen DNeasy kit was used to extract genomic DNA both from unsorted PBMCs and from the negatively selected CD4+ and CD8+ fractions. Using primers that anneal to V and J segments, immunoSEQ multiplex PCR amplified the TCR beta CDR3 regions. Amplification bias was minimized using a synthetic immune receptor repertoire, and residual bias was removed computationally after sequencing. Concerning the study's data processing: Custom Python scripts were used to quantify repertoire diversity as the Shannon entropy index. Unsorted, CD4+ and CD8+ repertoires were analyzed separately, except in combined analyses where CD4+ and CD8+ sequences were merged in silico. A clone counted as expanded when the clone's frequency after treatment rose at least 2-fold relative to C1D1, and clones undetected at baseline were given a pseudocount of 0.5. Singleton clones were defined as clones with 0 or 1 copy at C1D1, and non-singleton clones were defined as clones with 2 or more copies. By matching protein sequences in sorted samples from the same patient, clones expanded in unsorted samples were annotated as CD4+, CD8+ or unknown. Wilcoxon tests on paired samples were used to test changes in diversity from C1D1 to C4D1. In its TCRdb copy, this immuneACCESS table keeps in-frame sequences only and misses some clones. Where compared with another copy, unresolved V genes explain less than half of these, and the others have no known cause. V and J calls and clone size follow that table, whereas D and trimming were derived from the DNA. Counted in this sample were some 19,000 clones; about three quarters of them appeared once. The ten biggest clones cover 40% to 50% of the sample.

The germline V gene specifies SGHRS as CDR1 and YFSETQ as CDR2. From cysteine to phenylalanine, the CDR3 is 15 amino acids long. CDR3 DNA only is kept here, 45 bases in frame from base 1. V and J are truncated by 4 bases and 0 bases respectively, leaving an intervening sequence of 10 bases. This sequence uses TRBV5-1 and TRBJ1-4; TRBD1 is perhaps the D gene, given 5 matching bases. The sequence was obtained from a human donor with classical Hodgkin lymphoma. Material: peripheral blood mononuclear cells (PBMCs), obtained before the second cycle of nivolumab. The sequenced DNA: TGCGCCAGCAGCGTGACAGATGCAACTAATGAAAAACTGTTTTTT. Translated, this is CASSVTDATNEKLFF.